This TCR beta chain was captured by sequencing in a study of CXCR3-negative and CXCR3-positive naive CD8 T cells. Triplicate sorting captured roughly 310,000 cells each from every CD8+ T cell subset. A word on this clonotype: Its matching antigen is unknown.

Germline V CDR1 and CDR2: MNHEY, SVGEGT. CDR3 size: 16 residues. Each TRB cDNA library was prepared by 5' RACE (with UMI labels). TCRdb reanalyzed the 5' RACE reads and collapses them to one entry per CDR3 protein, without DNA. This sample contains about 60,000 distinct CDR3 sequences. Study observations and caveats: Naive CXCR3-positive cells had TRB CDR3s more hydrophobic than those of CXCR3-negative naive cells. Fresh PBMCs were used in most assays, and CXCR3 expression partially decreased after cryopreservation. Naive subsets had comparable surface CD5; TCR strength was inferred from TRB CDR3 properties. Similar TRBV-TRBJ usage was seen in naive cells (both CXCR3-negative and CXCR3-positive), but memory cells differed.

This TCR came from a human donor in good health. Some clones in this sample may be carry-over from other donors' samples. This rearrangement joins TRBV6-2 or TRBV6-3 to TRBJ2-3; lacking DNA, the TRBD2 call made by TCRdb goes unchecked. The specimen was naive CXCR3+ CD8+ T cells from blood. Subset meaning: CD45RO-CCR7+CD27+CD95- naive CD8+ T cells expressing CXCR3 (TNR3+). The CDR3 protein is CAISLAGGGEEDTQYF.